Each of the 27 T cell receptor beta chains below was sequenced from the same sample in a study of blood T cell repertoires in COVID-19. Only in-frame clones appear in the TCRdb table, and some are missing; sequencing was by immunoSEQ multiplex PCR. The table records tens of thousands of clones, roughly 80% of them present only once. Sequenced: peripheral blood. The receptors originated from a woman aged 70 to 79 with acute or convalescent COVID-19.

The chain carries TRBV7-2 and TRBJ1-3; weak D call: TRBD1 (5 bases). The CDR3 length is 13 residues. Trimming cost V 8 bases and J 0 bases, with 8 bases left between them. The germline gives CDR1 SGHTA, CDR2 FQGNSA. The CDR3 DNA follows: TGTGCCAGCGGGGCGAGCTCTGGAAACACCATATATTTT. It codes for CASGASSGNTIYF.

The V call is TRBV25-1, the J call TRBJ2-2; 11 positions match TRBD1. The CDR3 covers 15 residues. With V trimmed by 5 bases and J by 5 bases, 4 bases remained unmatched. Germline lookup yields CDR1 MGHDK and CDR2 SYGVNS. The DNA of the CDR3 is TGTGCCAGCAGTTTAGGACAGGGGGCAACCGGGGAGCTGTTTTTT. Translation: CASSLGQGATGELFF.

The chain recombines TRBV6-5 with TRBJ2-1; 10 nucleotides line up with TRBD2. The length of the CDR3 is 16 residues. Germline loops: CDR1 MNHEY, CDR2 SVGAGI. Trimming at V came to 2 bases and at J to 9 bases, leaving 10 bases not matched to a gene. The CDR3, as DNA: TGTGCCAGCAGTTACCCCCAGCGGGAGGGCCATTTTGAGCAGTTCTTC. Translated: CASSYPQREGHFEQFF.

This clone has a count of ten or more. The rearrangement links TRBV29-1 to TRBJ1-2, with 8 bases matching TRBD1. Trimming removed 3 bases from V and 3 bases from J; junction bases left unmatched: 9. Germline V gene sequence: CDR1 SQVTM, CDR2 ANQGSEA. There are 15 residues in the CDR3. CDR3 region: CSVDSTSTGDYGYTF. As DNA, the CDR3 is TGCAGCGTTGACTCAACCTCGACAGGGGACTATGGCTACACCTTC.

The chain uses TRBV10-1 and TRBJ2-1, with D possibly TRBD1 on 6 matching bases. The germline V gene encodes CDR1 WNHNN and CDR2 SYGVQD (reference sequence). V was pared by 2 bases and J by 6 bases, with 11 bases between. The CDR3 is made up of 14 amino acids. Here the CDR3 reads CASSETGHSNEQFF. The CDR3 nucleotides are TGCGCCAGCAGTGAGACGGGACACAGCAATGAGCAGTTCTTC.

This chain connects TRBV7-2 to TRBJ2-1; 8 nucleotides align to TRBD2. The CDR3 spans 16 residues. Germline CDR1 reads SGHTA; CDR2 reads FQGNSA. After removal of 6 bases from V and 0 bases from J, the junction contained 7 bases not matched to a gene. The CDR3 DNA reads TGTGCCAGCAGAGATCCCGGGACTAGCTCCTACAATGAGCAGTTCTTC. Its translation: CASRDPGTSSYNEQFF.

This clone was seen repeatedly, ten times or more. The V call is TRBV5-6, the J call TRBJ2-7, with D perhaps TRBD1 (5 bases). The CDR3 sequence is 14 residues long. Trimming took off 2 bases at V and 2 bases at J, with 11 bases between the two ends. Germline CDR1 is SGHDT and CDR2 is YYEEEE. Written as DNA, the CDR3 is TGTGCCAGCAGCTTTTCAGGGATCCCCTACGAGCAGTACTTC. As protein: CASSFSGIPYEQYF.

V is TRBV24-1 and J is TRBJ2-1, with D hard to call. Germline CDR1 and CDR2: KGHDR and SFDVKD. The V end was cut by 10 bases, the J end by 2 bases, with 14 bases between. CDR3 length: 14 amino acids. CDR3 amino acids: CATSLNPPYNEQFF. CDR3 nucleotide sequence: TGTGCCACTTCCCTTAATCCCCCCTACAATGAGCAGTTCTTC.

The gene calls are TRBV2 and TRBJ2-7; weak D call: TRBD2 (6 bases). Looked up from germline, CDR1 is SNHLY and CDR2 is FYNNEI. The length of the CDR3 is 13 residues. V lost 2 bases to trimming and J lost 4 bases, with 9 bases between them. CDR3 nucleotides: TGTGCCAGCAGTGAAAGGCGGGGTTACGAGCAGTACTTC. Its protein is CASSERRGYEQYF.

V gene TRBV24-1 combines with J gene TRBJ2-3, with 10 bases identical to TRBD2. CDR3 length equals 18 residues. J gave up 6 bases and V 4 bases, and 15 bases lay outside the gene matches. CDR1 is KGHDR and CDR2 is SFDVKD in the germline V gene. As DNA, the CDR3 is TGTGCCACCAGTGACCTTCAGACTAGCGGGTCCCAGGAGGATACGCAGTATTTT. The encoded protein is CATSDLQTSGSQEDTQYF.

The gene calls are TRBV6-5 and TRBJ1-4, with D unclear. Trimming pared 0 bases from V and 7 bases from J, leaving 12 bases between. This CDR3 spans 15 amino acids. CDR1 and CDR2 (germline): MNHEY, SVGAGI. CDR3 DNA sequence: TGTGCCAGCAGTTACTCGGTAGGCTGGAGTGAAAAACTGTTTTTT. Encoded protein: CASSYSVGWSEKLFF.

J is TRBJ1-1 and V is TRBV5-1; D call uncertain. Looked up from germline, CDR1 is SGHRS and CDR2 is YFSETQ. V was pared by 5 bases and J by 0 bases, with 8 bases between. The CDR3 extends over 13 amino acids. CDR3 DNA: TGCGCCAGCAGTCGAGCGATGAACACTGAAGCTTTCTTT. Amino acid sequence: CASSRAMNTEAFF. The full variable domain, its missing parts supplied by reference TRBV5-1 and TRBJ1-1, is KAGVTQTPRYLIKTRGQQVTLSCSPISGHRSVSWYQQTPGQGLQFLFEYFSETQRNKGNFPGRFSGRQFSNSRSEMNVSTLELGDSALYLCASSRAMNTEAFFGQGTRLTVV.

This clone was counted a few times. The V and J genes are TRBV12-3 or TRBV12-4 and TRBJ1-3; weak D call: TRBD1 (6 bases). The CDR3 loop spans 13 amino acids. The ends were cut back, 1 base at V and 7 bases at J, with 8 bases in the middle. CDR3 loop: CASSLVRGNTIYF. Here the CDR3 DNA reads TGTGCCAGCAGTTTAGTAAGGGGGAACACCATATATTTT.

This clone was seen just once. This rearrangement joins TRBV7-8 to TRBJ2-7, with 9 bases lining up with TRBD1. The CDR3 spans 22 residues. Germline values: CDR1 SGHVS, CDR2 FQNEAQ. The V gene end was trimmed by 2 bases and the J gene end by 3 bases; junction bases not matched to a gene: 26. The CDR3 spells CASSLRGAVSDRGKYKFYEQYF. The CDR3 DNA sequence: TGTGCCAGCAGCTTAAGGGGGGCTGTTAGTGACAGGGGGAAGTATAAGTTCTACGAGCAGTACTTC.

In its sample, this clone was seen a few times. The J gene is TRBJ2-5, the V gene TRBV24-1; no clear D gene. V lost 4 bases and J lost 1, with 6 bases in between. Germline V CDR1 and CDR2: KGHDR, SFDVKD. CDR3 length: 13 residues. CDR3 protein: CATSDNSQETQYF. The CDR3 DNA is TGTGCCACCAGTGACAACAGCCAAGAGACCCAGTACTTC.

V gene TRBV6-1 combines with J gene TRBJ2-4; 8 nucleotides align to TRBD2. Trimming took 2 bases from V and 8 from J; bases not matched to a gene: 8. The CDR3 has 15 amino acids. Germline lookup yields CDR1 MNHNS and CDR2 SASEGT. CDR3 in DNA: TGTGCCAGCAGTGAATTAACGGGGGGGCGGTACATTCAGTACTTC. This sequence encodes CASSELTGGRYIQYF.

This chain joins TRBV14 and TRBJ1-1; 7 positions match TRBD1. The germline V gene encodes CDR1 SGHDN and CDR2 FVKESK. The J segment lost 1 base and the V segment lost 4 bases, leaving 12 bases of the junction unmatched. This CDR3 has 17 amino acids. The chain's CDR3 is CASSLRLTGVANTEAFF. CDR3 nucleotide sequence: TGTGCCAGCAGCCTGAGATTAACAGGGGTGGCGAACACTGAAGCTTTCTTT.

The rearrangement uses TRBV5-1 and TRBJ2-7; 12 nucleotides agree with TRBD2. CDR3 length: 16 amino acids. Looked up from germline, CDR1 is SGHRS and CDR2 is YFSETQ. J was trimmed by 0 bases and V by 3 bases; bases with no gene match: 4. CDR3 residues: CASSSSGRVNSYEQYF. The CDR3 DNA follows: TGCGCCAGCAGCTCTAGCGGGAGGGTAAACTCCTACGAGCAGTACTTC. The variable domain in full, completed from reference TRBV5-1 and TRBJ2-7, reads KAGVTQTPRYLIKTRGQQVTLSCSPISGHRSVSWYQQTPGQGLQFLFEYFSETQRNKGNFPGRFSGRQFSNSRSEMNVSTLELGDSALYLCASSSSGRVNSYEQYFGPGTRLTVT.

This clone occurred a few times. This chain links TRBV6-6 with TRBJ1-1; 7 positions match TRBD1. J lost 0 bases, V lost 4 bases, and 8 bases had no gene match. The CDR3 has 16 residues. Germline values: CDR1 MNHNY, CDR2 SVGAGI (reference sequence). CDR3 nucleotide sequence: TGTGCCAGCAGTTGGAACAGGGGCAATATGAACACTGAAGCTTTCTTT. Translation gives CASSWNRGNMNTEAFF.

The V gene is TRBV5-6, the J gene TRBJ2-7; D perhaps matches TRBD2 (5 bases). Germline CDR1 and CDR2: SGHDT and YYEEEE. The CDR3 sequence is 15 residues long. Trimming pared 4 bases from V and 0 bases from J, leaving 14 bases between. The CDR3 nucleotides are TGTGCCAGCAGCCGAGGGAGCATCAGCTCCTACGAGCAGTACTTC. Translated: CASSRGSISSYEQYF.

CDR3 loop: CASSPAGTGGFATNEKLFF. The CDR3 nucleotides are TGTGCCAGCAGCCCGGCGGGCACAGGGGGGTTTGCAACTAATGAAAAACTGTTTTTT. The chain combines TRBV4-2 with TRBJ1-4; TRBD1 matches 8 bases. V lost 4 bases, J lost 0 bases, and 13 bases stayed unmatched. This CDR3 contains 19 residues. Germline V gene data show CDR1 as LGHNA and CDR2 as YNFKEQ.

This clone was counted a single time. The J gene is TRBJ2-7, the V gene TRBV6-6; a weak D match, TRBD2 (5 bases). This CDR3 comprises 16 residues. Germline V CDR1 and CDR2: MNHNY, SVGAGI (reference sequence). Trimming removed 0 bases from V and 0 bases from J, with 12 bases in between. This CDR3 reads CASSYSRAKSSYEQYF. CDR3 nucleotides: TGTGCCAGCAGTTACTCGAGGGCCAAGAGCTCCTACGAGCAGTACTTC.

This clone is categorized as medium-sized. The chain joins TRBV7-9 to TRBJ1-6, with a possible D match to TRBD1 (6 bases). The CDR3 has 14 amino acids. V shed 4 bases and J shed 7 bases, with 11 bases lying between them. Germline lookup yields CDR1 SEHNR and CDR2 FQNEAQ (reference sequence). CDR3 DNA: TGTGCCAGCAGCTCCGACAGGCCGAATTCACCCCTCCACTTT. Protein product: CASSSDRPNSPLHF.

This clone has only one observation. The chain links TRBV29-1 to TRBJ1-5, with a weak D call TRBD1 (5 bases). CDR1 is SQVTM, CDR2 ANQGSEA, per germline. The CDR3 consists of 15 residues. With 4 bases removed from V and 2 bases from J, the gap between germline ends came to 15 bases. The chain's CDR3 is CSVAQGWGGNQPQHF. The CDR3 DNA is TGCAGCGTTGCCCAGGGATGGGGTGGCAATCAGCCCCAGCATTTT.

The chain joins TRBV7-2 to TRBJ2-5; D may be TRBD1 (5 bases). This CDR3 contains 14 residues. V lost 3 bases and J lost 5, with 13 bases in between. The V gene's germline CDR1 is SGHTA and CDR2 FQGNSA. CDR3 nucleotide sequence: TGTGCCAGCAGCTTCCATGTCCCAGGGGAGACCCAGTACTTC. This gives the protein CASSFHVPGETQYF.

The gene calls are TRBV21-1 and TRBJ2-6; the listed D gene, TRBD1, was not tested against the DNA. TRBV21-1 is shown as a pseudogene. This CDR3 region has 17 residues. CDR3 nucleotide sequence: TGTGCCAGCAGCAAAGTGACAGCGAGCTCTGGGGCCAACGTCCTGACTTTC. Residues: CASSKVTASSGANVLTF.

The chain joins TRBV27 to TRBJ2-2, with D unclear. The CDR3 totals 13 residues. Trimming took 6 bases from V and 3 from J, leaving 8 bases between them. From germline, CDR1 is MNHEY and CDR2 SMNVEV (reference sequence). DNA for the CDR3: TGTGCCAGCAGACAGAGCTACACCGGGGAGCTGTTTTTT. This encodes CASRQSYTGELFF.